This section outlines one T cell receptor (beta chain) sequence together with its context. This entry is derived from a study of blood T cell repertoires in COVID-19. For the study at large: The study drew acute and convalescent COVID-19 samples from the United States, Italy and Spain. T cells, B-cell-depleted T cells, or PBMCs supplied cDNA or gDNA.

Patients of the Seattle cohort, enrolled during active infection, were followed longitudinally. Original processing methods: Estimated nucleated cell counts came from reference gene primer amplification. TCRdb's copy holds only in-frame clones and misses some; the assay was immunoSEQ multiplex PCR. D and trimming were read from the DNA, whereas the V and J calls and clone size are those reported in that table. Of approximately 210,000 clones listed, 85% to 90% are singletons. This sequence was found in a middle-aged man with COVID-19, enrolled during active disease. What was sequenced was peripheral blood.

The CDR3 reads CASRPRDTVGTGELFF. For the CDR3, the DNA is TGTGCCAGCAGACCTCGAGACACAGTAGGAACCGGGGAGCTGTTTTTT. The genes are TRBV5-5 and TRBJ2-2; D uncertain. The germline CDR1 and CDR2 sequences are SGHKS and YYEKEE (reference sequence). V was pared by 5 bases and J by 5 bases, with 19 bases between. This CDR3 is built from 16 residues.